Reported below is one TCR beta chain. What it recognizes is unknown. The record originates from a study of T cell repertoires in cytomegalovirus infection. Study-level points and caveats: Across the ex vivo response, the dominant clonotypes were HLA-C-restricted CMV-specific TCR beta clonotypes.

TCRdb reanalysed the reads using MiXCR and keeps one entry per CDR3 protein. The table includes a few hundred thousand distinct CDR3 sequences, roughly a sixth detected once. The germline V gene encodes CDR1 DFQATT and CDR2 SNEGSKA (reference sequence). Trimming took 3 bases from V and 0 from J; bases not matched to a gene: 7. The CDR3 loop spans 15 amino acids. V and J are TRBV20-1 and TRBJ1-1, with 7 positions matching TRBD1. The source of this sequence is a human donor in good health (CMV status not recorded). Some clones in this sample may be carry-over from other donors' samples. Sequencing was carried out using PBMCs. The CDR3 reads CSASNPGQMNTEAFF. CDR3 bases: TGCAGTGCTAGCAACCCGGGACAGATGAACACTGAAGCTTTCTTT.